Following are 10 T cell receptor beta chains from one sample sequenced in a study of read filtering for tumor transcriptome and immune sequencing. This library used about 360 ng RNA and molecular barcoded adaptors spanning alpha/delta and beta/gamma chains. TCRdb reanalysed the reads using MiXCR and keeps one entry per CDR3 protein. The sample carries approximately 60,000 distinct CDR3 sequences, 20% to 25% recorded once. Sequences were obtained from a population of CD138-negative cells sorted from bone marrow. The receptor source for this set is a donor aged 40 or over with multiple myeloma.

This clonotype was counted ten times or more. Germline and junction disagree at one end, which may indicate a read error. This chain links TRBV10-3 with TRBJ1-4; tentative D call: TRBD1 (5 bases). The CDR3 consists of 13 residues. CDR1 and CDR2 (germline): ENHRY, SYGVKD. CDR3 DNA sequence: TGTGCCATCAGTGAGTCGTCCCAGGGTAACCCCAATTTT. It codes for CAISESSQGNPNF.

This clonotype was picked up many times. V and J are TRBV6-2 or TRBV6-3 and TRBJ2-1, with 11 bases identical to TRBD2. V trimming: 6 bases; J trimming: 5 bases; junction bases outside the gene matches: 6. The germline V gene encodes CDR1 MNHEY and CDR2 SVGEGT. There are 15 residues in the CDR3. The CDR3 DNA is TGTGCCAGCAGCGTACTAGCGGGAGTTAACAATGAGCAGTTCTTC. Translating gives CASSVLAGVNNEQFF.

This clonotype occurred many times. The chain links TRBV4-2 to TRBJ2-5, with no clear D. Trimming stripped 0 bases from V and 5 bases from J, with 7 bases between. Germline loops: CDR1 LGHNA, CDR2 YNFKEQ. There are 13 residues in the CDR3. The CDR3 nucleotides read TGTGCCAGCAGCCAAGACGCTATGGAGACCCAGTACTTC. Its translation: CASSQDAMETQYF.

For this clonotype: This sequence may be a read error, since a much larger clone differs from it by one base. The rearrangement joins TRBV20-1 to TRBJ2-1; 7 positions agree with TRBD2. CDR1 and CDR2 (germline): DFQATT, SNEGSKA (reference sequence). V trimming: 6 bases; J trimming: 4 bases; junction bases outside the gene matches: 18. The CDR3 spans 17 residues. Written as DNA, the CDR3 is TGCAGTGCAGTTGGCCCCTTTAGCGGGTGGCAGTACAATGAGCAGTTCTTC. Its protein product is CSAVGPFSGWQYNEQFF.

This clonotype has a count of ten or more. The chain employs TRBV29-1 and TRBJ2-1; tentative D call: TRBD2 (5 bases). This CDR3 comprises 12 residues. Germline CDR1 is SQVTM and CDR2 is ANQGSEA. Trimming shortened V by 5 bases and J by 6 bases, and 11 bases separated the two germline ends. The CDR3 reads CSVSRTLNEQFF. The CDR3 DNA sequence: TGCAGCGTTAGCCGGACTCTCAATGAGCAGTTCTTC.

This clonotype was counted only a few times. This sequence joins TRBV29-1 and TRBJ2-7; TRBD2 is a possible D gene (5 bases). CDR3 size: 13 residues. The ends were cut back, 3 bases at V and 7 bases at J, with 16 bases in the middle. Germline V gene lookup returns CDR1 SQVTM and CDR2 ANQGSEA. The CDR3 here is CSVEKQYSGEQYF. CDR3 nucleotide sequence: TGCAGCGTTGAGAAACAATACAGCGGAGAGCAGTACTTC.

The sample holds many counts of this clonotype. The rearrangement links TRBV20-1 to TRBJ2-5; the match to TRBD2 covers 9 bases. Trimming cost V 1 base and J 5 bases; bases outside gene matches: 8. CDR1 DFQATT and CDR2 SNEGSKA come from the germline V gene (reference sequence). The CDR3 has 15 amino acids. CDR3 region: CSARAGLAMEETQYF. CDR3 nucleotide sequence: TGCAGTGCTAGAGCCGGACTAGCGATGGAGGAGACCCAGTACTTC.

The sample holds a few counts of this clonotype. A read error may account for a junction end that differs from germline. The chain joins TRBV7-9 to TRBJ2-1; TRBD2 matches 12 bases. This CDR3 is built from 13 residues. From germline, CDR1 is SEHNR and CDR2 FQNEAQ (reference sequence). As DNA, the CDR3 is TGTGCCAGCAGCTTTTCCGGGACTAGCGGGTCTCTCTTC. Its translation is CASSFSGTSGSLF.

The genes are TRBV7-3 and TRBJ2-3; D not resolved. This CDR3 is 15 amino acids long. V shed 2 bases and J shed 5 bases, with 14 bases lying between them. The germline gives CDR1 SGHTA, CDR2 FQGTGA. The CDR3 here is CASSLLVGIGDTQYF. The CDR3 DNA follows: TGTGCCAGCAGCTTACTCGTGGGAATCGGAGATACGCAGTATTTT.

This clonotype has only a few counts. The chain carries TRBV20-1 and TRBJ1-4; 7 nucleotides line up with TRBD1. Germline CDR1 reads DFQATT; CDR2 reads SNEGSKA (reference sequence). After removal of 6 bases from V and 8 bases from J, the junction contained 3 bases not matched to a gene. This CDR3 has 11 amino acids. The CDR3 region is CSARRGEKLFF. CDR3 in DNA: TGCAGTGCGCGCAGGGGGGAAAAACTGTTTTTT.